The clone carrying this T cell receptor beta chain was counted a single time. The data originate from a study of blood T cell repertoires in COVID-19. Looking at the study overall: T cells, B-cell-depleted T cells, or PBMCs provided the cDNA or gDNA that served as material.

Assay used: immunoSEQ multiplex PCR; TCRdb lists only in-frame clones, some missing. Of some 290,000 clones in the sample, roughly 86% were seen once. The CDR3 runs 16 residues. The trim removed 4 bases at V and 8 bases at J, leaving 12 bases unmatched. CDR1 and CDR2 (germline): SGHVS, FNYEAQ. Sample: peripheral blood. The rearrangement joins TRBV7-6 to TRBJ1-4; 8 bases map to TRBD1. The TCR sequence derives from a woman aged 25-40 years with COVID-19, enrolled during active disease. CDR3 DNA sequence: TGTGCCAGCAGCTCCCGGGACAGGCCGCAAGGGGAAAAACTGTTTTTT. Its translation: CASSSRDRPQGEKLFF.